Below, 13 T cell receptor beta chains from the same sample are listed, as sequenced in a study of cytomegalovirus exposure and HLA in healthy donors. Profiled with immunoSEQ multiplex PCR; TCRdb holds only in-frame clones, not every one. The table records around 120,000 clones, approximately 85% of them present only once. Material for sequencing was PBMCs. These receptor sequences come from a man aged 18 to 29 in good health and CMV-seronegative.

The chain employs TRBV13 and TRBJ1-1; weak D call: TRBD1 (5 bases). Trimming removed 5 bases from V and 0 bases from J, with 13 bases in between. CDR1 and CDR2 from the germline V gene are PRHDT and FYEKMQ (reference sequence). This CDR3 has 15 amino acids. DNA for the CDR3: TGTGCCAGCAGCGACGGACGGGGGATGAACACTGAAGCTTTCTTT. Translated, it gives CASSDGRGMNTEAFF.

The chain recombines TRBV7-2 with TRBJ1-4, with unresolved D. V was clipped by 5 bases and J by 4 bases, with 14 bases between them. Germline loops: CDR1 SGHTA, CDR2 FQGNSA. The CDR3 sequence is 15 residues long. In DNA, the CDR3 is TGTGCCAGCAGCCCCATTCGAGGATTTAATGAAAAACTGTTTTTT. It yields the protein CASSPIRGFNEKLFF.

This sequence joins TRBV6-5 and TRBJ2-1; 8 positions agree with TRBD2. The V segment lost 8 bases and the J segment 10 bases; nucleotides outside the gene matches: 13. This CDR3 is built from 14 residues. The V gene's germline CDR1 is MNHEY and CDR2 SVGAGI. In DNA, the CDR3 is TGTGCCAGCGGTATTGGACTAGCATTTAGGGAGCAGTTCTTC. It encodes CASGIGLAFREQFF.

V and J are TRBV9 and TRBJ2-3; the match to TRBD2 covers 7 bases. Trimming cost V 0 bases and J 9 bases; bases outside gene matches: 7. This CDR3 is 14 amino acids long. Germline CDR1 SGDLS, CDR2 YYNGEE. The DNA of the CDR3 is TGTGCCAGCAGCGTAGCGCAGGGAGGGGAAACGCAGTATTTT. It codes for CASSVAQGGETQYF.

Here the CDR3 reads CASSPRGSRMIYNEQFF. The CDR3 region has the DNA TGTGCCAGCAGCCCGAGGGGGTCGCGGATGATCTACAATGAGCAGTTCTTC. The chain employs TRBV7-6 and TRBJ2-1; TRBD1 is a possible D gene (6 bases). The CDR3 spans 17 residues. The ends were cut back, 5 bases at V and 3 bases at J, with 20 bases in the middle. The germline CDR1 and CDR2 sequences are SGHVS and FNYEAQ.

This clone is a singleton in its sample. The chain couples TRBV11-1 to TRBJ2-7; tentative D call: TRBD1 (5 bases). Germline V gene lookup returns CDR1 SGHAT and CDR2 FQDESV (reference sequence). CDR3 size: 15 residues. V dropped 2 bases and J dropped 3 bases, with 14 bases sitting between them. The CDR3 region has the DNA TGTGCCAGCAGCTTACGAGTGGGCAGGGACTACGAGCAGTACTTC. This encodes CASSLRVGRDYEQYF.

The rearrangement links TRBV29-1 to TRBJ1-1, with D unresolved. CDR3 length: 13 residues. Trimming took 3 bases from V and 2 from J, leaving 10 bases between them. Germline lookup yields CDR1 SQVTM and CDR2 ANQGSEA. CDR3 protein: CSVDPEINTEAFF. The CDR3 DNA is TGCAGCGTTGATCCGGAGATAAACACTGAAGCTTTCTTT. Using reference TRBV29-1 and TRBJ1-1 for the parts outside the CDR3, the full variable domain is SAVISQKPSRDICQRGTSLTIQCQVDSQVTMMFWYRQQPGQSLTLIATANQGSEATYESGFVIDKFPISRPNLTFSTLTVSNMSPEDSSIYLCSVDPEINTEAFFGQGTRLTVV.

This chain uses TRBV11-2 with TRBJ2-7; D might be TRBD1 (5 bases). The CDR3 length is 15 residues. V was clipped by 0 bases and J by 1 base, with 10 bases between them. Germline V gene data show CDR1 as SGHAT and CDR2 as FQNNGV. The CDR3 DNA reads TGTGCCAGCAGCTTAGATCGGAGACAGTCCTACGAGCAGTACTTC. Encoded protein: CASSLDRRQSYEQYF.

The chain uses TRBV4-2 and TRBJ2-7; 10 bases line up with TRBD2. This CDR3 is built from 20 residues. The V segment lost 0 bases and the J segment 4 bases; nucleotides outside the gene matches: 18. Per germline, CDR1 LGHNA and CDR2 YNFKEQ. CDR3 DNA sequence: TGTGCCAGCAGCCAAGATCGACTTACTAGCGGGGAGATTTGGGTTTACGAGCAGTACTTC. Translation: CASSQDRLTSGEIWVYEQYF.

The chain couples TRBV11-2 to TRBJ1-1; D gene unclear. The CDR3 is 12 amino acids. Trimming left V 5 bases short and J 10 bases short, with 14 bases between. Looked up from germline, CDR1 is SGHAT and CDR2 is FQNNGV. The CDR3 DNA reads TGTGCCAGCAGCCCCCCTCGCCGGGGAGCTTTCTTT. This encodes CASSPPRRGAFF.

This clone was counted a single time. The V gene is TRBV29-1, the J gene TRBJ1-3; D is ambiguous. Germline CDR1 and CDR2: SQVTM and ANQGSEA. The CDR3 runs to 12 residues. The ends were cut back, 3 bases at V and 2 bases at J, with 5 bases in the middle. The CDR3 nucleotides read TGCAGCGTTGACAGTCCTGGAAACACCATATATTTT. Protein sequence: CSVDSPGNTIYF.

The V gene is TRBV27, the J gene TRBJ1-5; tentative D call: TRBD1 (6 bases). Germline CDR1 and CDR2: MNHEY and SMNVEV (reference sequence). The CDR3 length is 15 residues. V lost 5 bases, J lost 4 bases, and 15 bases lay in between. The DNA for the CDR3 is TGTGCCAGCAGTCTACGGACAGAAACTAATCAGCCCCAGCATTTT. Translated: CASSLRTETNQPQHF.

The chain uses TRBV30 and TRBJ2-5, with no clear D. CDR1 GTSNPN and CDR2 SVGIG come from the germline V gene (reference sequence). The CDR3 covers 12 residues. Trimming took 0 bases from V and 5 from J, leaving 7 bases between them. For the CDR3, the DNA is TGTGCCTGGAGTGTACAGTGGGAGACCCAGTACTTC. This codes for CAWSVQWETQYF.